What follows are 25 T cell receptor beta chains derived from one specimen sequenced in a study of technical replicates of blood from several donors. Profiling relied on immunoSEQ multiplex PCR, and the TCRdb table lists in-frame clones only, not all of them. There are 65,000 to 80,000 clones in the sample; over 95% occur only once, and around 0.22% lies in the top ten. The sample taken for sequencing was T cells isolated from PBMCs. Every receptor here comes from a human donor in good health.

The rearrangement uses TRBV10-3 and TRBJ1-4, with 8 bases lining up with TRBD1. V shed 0 bases and J 7 bases; nucleotides not matched to a gene: 7. CDR1 and CDR2 (germline): ENHRY, SYGVKD. The CDR3 has 16 residues. In DNA form, the CDR3 reads TGTGCCATCAGTGAGTCGAGGCAGGGGGCTTTTGAAAAACTGTTTTTT. Its protein is CAISESRQGAFEKLFF.

The J gene is TRBJ2-5, the V gene TRBV19; TRBD2 is a possible D gene (6 bases). The CDR3 is 14 amino acids. V was shortened by 7 bases and J by 2 bases, with 14 bases between the two germline ends. In germline, CDR1 is LNHDA, CDR2 SQIVND (reference sequence). The CDR3 loop reads CASKLAWGQETQYF. The CDR3 DNA is TGTGCCAGTAAACTAGCCTGGGGACAAGAGACCCAGTACTTC.

V is TRBV19 and J is TRBJ2-4; a weak D match, TRBD1 (5 bases). Germline V lookup: CDR1 LNHDA, CDR2 SQIVND (reference sequence). V lost 6 bases and J 0 bases, leaving 15 bases between the germline ends. The CDR3 consists of 16 residues. The DNA of the CDR3 is TGTGCCAGTAGGGGGCCCAGCGTCCTAGCCAAAAACATTCAGTACTTC. It specifies CASRGPSVLAKNIQYF.

The chain carries TRBV11-2 and TRBJ2-7; the match to TRBD2 covers 9 bases. CDR1 and CDR2 (germline): SGHAT, FQNNGV. The CDR3 has 17 amino acids. Unmatched junction bases numbered 10, after V lost 2 bases and J lost 2 bases. CDR3 protein: CASSLLLAGPPAYEQYF. The CDR3 region has the DNA TGTGCCAGCAGCTTATTACTAGCGGGTCCACCCGCCTACGAGCAGTACTTC.

The genes are TRBV7-9 and TRBJ2-3, with 9 positions matching TRBD2. The CDR3 covers 14 residues. The V segment lost 5 bases and the J segment 5 bases; nucleotides outside the gene matches: 5. The germline CDR1 and CDR2 sequences are SEHNR and FQNEAQ (reference sequence). Written as DNA, the CDR3 is TGTGCCAGCAGCCTTAGCGGGAGTAGAGATACGCAGTATTTT. This gives the protein CASSLSGSRDTQYF.

The rearrangement uses TRBV6-1 and TRBJ2-2; D is uncertain. The length of the CDR3 is 13 residues. The V gene lost 8 bases and the J gene lost 5 bases, with 12 bases spanning the gap. Germline V gene lookup returns CDR1 MNHNS and CDR2 SASEGT. DNA of the CDR3: TGTGCCAGCGCGCCTCTCCGTACCGGGGAGCTGTTTTTT. Its protein is CASAPLRTGELFF.

The V and J genes are TRBV6-1 and TRBJ1-1, with 8 bases lining up with TRBD1. The ends lost 11 bases at V and 3 bases at J; junction bases unmatched: 11. The CDR3 length is 14 residues. Germline CDR1 reads MNHNS; CDR2 reads SASEGT. The CDR3 bases are TGTGCCGGCGGGACAGGATATGAGGACACTGAAGCTTTCTTT. It translates to CAGGTGYEDTEAFF.

The rearrangement uses TRBV4-1 and TRBJ1-1, with TRBD1 as a possible D gene (6 bases). Looked up from germline, CDR1 is MGHRA and CDR2 is YSYEKL. V shed 4 bases and J shed 5 bases, with 20 bases lying between them. The CDR3 has 16 residues. The CDR3 DNA reads as TGCGCCAGCAGCCCAACACCGTACAGGGCTGGGACTGAAGCTTTCTTT. Translated: CASSPTPYRAGTEAFF.

The V call is TRBV5-8, the J call TRBJ2-1; TRBD1 might be the D (5 bases). The germline V and J ends were trimmed by 1 base and 6 bases, with 8 bases remaining between them. Germline CDR1 is SGHTS and CDR2 is YDEGEE. The CDR3 length is 13 residues. The CDR3 coding sequence is TGTGCCAGCAGCTTGAGACAGTCCAATGAGCAGTTCTTC. It is translated as CASSLRQSNEQFF.

This clone was detected once. The V gene is TRBV27, the J gene TRBJ2-1; D unresolved. This CDR3 spans 12 amino acids. V was shortened by 3 bases and J by 10 bases, with 10 bases between the two germline ends. CDR1 and CDR2 from the germline V gene are MNHEY and SMNVEV (reference sequence). The chain's CDR3 is CASSFIRSEQFF. CDR3 DNA: TGTGCCAGCAGTTTTATCAGGTCAGAGCAGTTCTTC.

The genes are TRBV28 and TRBJ2-3, with D uncertain. Germline CDR1 reads MDHEN; CDR2 reads SYDVKM. The CDR3 has 17 residues. Trimming cost V 7 bases and J 0 bases, with 20 bases left between them. CDR3 DNA sequence: TGTGCCAGCACTTATGTAGTCTTCTCGGGTAGCACAGATACGCAGTATTTT. Its translation: CASTYVVFSGSTDTQYF.

CDR3 nucleotide sequence: TGTGCCAGCAGCTCACTCATACCAGGGCCTAGAACAGGTGAAGCTTTCTTT. Protein product: CASSSLIPGPRTGEAFF. The rearrangement joins TRBV5-6 to TRBJ1-1; D is perhaps TRBD1 (5 bases). The CDR3 spans 17 residues. Germline V gene lookup returns CDR1 SGHDT and CDR2 YYEEEE. Trimming pared 3 bases from V and 7 bases from J, leaving 25 bases between.

The chain has TRBV11-2 and TRBJ2-3, with TRBD1 as a possible D gene (5 bases). V shed 1 base and J shed 2 bases, with 13 bases lying between them. The germline V gene encodes CDR1 SGHAT and CDR2 FQNNGV. This CDR3 has 16 amino acids. CDR3 DNA: TGTGCCAGCAGCTTAGTTTTAAGACAGACCACAGATACGCAGTATTTT. This codes for CASSLVLRQTTDTQYF.

This clone turned up a few times. J is TRBJ1-4 and V is TRBV4-2; D is ambiguous. Trimming left V 4 bases short and J 0 bases short, with 6 bases between. The CDR3 contains 14 residues. Germline CDR1 LGHNA, CDR2 YNFKEQ. In DNA, the CDR3 is TGTGCCAGCAGCCGGGGAGCAACTAATGAAAAACTGTTTTTT. Amino acids: CASSRGATNEKLFF.

This rearrangement joins TRBV19 to TRBJ2-1, with 10 bases matching TRBD2. Per the germline V gene, CDR1 is LNHDA and CDR2 is SQIVND (reference sequence). The CDR3 consists of 13 residues. CDR3 amino acids: CATSGRAQNEQFF. The CDR3 coding sequence is TGTGCGACGAGCGGGAGGGCCCAAAATGAGCAGTTCTTC.

The V call is TRBV19, the J call TRBJ1-1; the D is unclear. The germline V and J ends were trimmed by 0 bases and 10 bases, with 9 bases remaining between them. The V gene's germline CDR1 is LNHDA and CDR2 SQIVND (reference sequence). This CDR3 has 12 amino acids. CDR3 protein: CASSIDGSGAFF. In nucleotides, the CDR3 is TGTGCCAGTAGTATAGACGGTAGTGGAGCTTTCTTT.

The chain couples TRBV2 to TRBJ2-7, with TRBD2 matching 9 bases. CDR3 length: 14 amino acids. The trim removed 7 bases at V and 4 bases at J, leaving 8 bases unmatched. In germline, CDR1 is SNHLY, CDR2 FYNNEI. This CDR3 is CASTGGGLAYEQYF. CDR3 DNA sequence: TGTGCCAGCACCGGGGGTGGACTAGCGTACGAGCAGTACTTC.

The chain combines TRBV9 with TRBJ1-1; D not certain. CDR1 is SGDLS and CDR2 is YYNGEE in the germline V gene. The CDR3 contains 14 residues. V was cut by 3 bases and J by 2 bases, with 11 bases left in between. The CDR3 reads CASSETGSNTEAFF. CDR3 nucleotides: TGTGCCAGCAGCGAAACCGGGTCAAACACTGAAGCTTTCTTT.

The J gene is TRBJ2-1, the V gene TRBV2, with 13 bases identical to TRBD2. V was clipped by 5 bases and J by 9 bases; unmatched bases: 7. The CDR3 extends over 15 amino acids. Per the germline V gene, CDR1 is SNHLY and CDR2 is FYNNEI. The CDR3 DNA reads TGTGCCAGCAGTCCGGGACTAGCGGGATCCCTTGAGCAGTTCTTC. This translates into CASSPGLAGSLEQFF.

V gene TRBV9 combines with J gene TRBJ1-1; maybe TRBD1 (5 bases). The CDR3 loop spans 15 amino acids. Germline V gene sequence: CDR1 SGDLS, CDR2 YYNGEE. V lost 0 bases to trimming and J lost 6 bases, with 15 bases between them. This CDR3 is CASSVAPDSDSEAFF. The CDR3 bases are TGTGCCAGCAGCGTAGCCCCAGACAGTGACTCTGAAGCTTTCTTT.

The chain has TRBV4-2 and TRBJ2-1; 8 bases agree with TRBD2. The CDR3 is 15 residues long. The trim removed 2 bases at V and 6 bases at J, leaving 6 bases unmatched. The germline V gene encodes CDR1 LGHNA and CDR2 YNFKEQ. The CDR3 spells CASSQNDGTSNEQFF. As DNA, the CDR3 is TGTGCCAGCAGCCAAAACGACGGGACTAGCAATGAGCAGTTCTTC.

The rearrangement links TRBV28 to TRBJ1-1, with TRBD1 as a possible D gene (5 bases). The germline V gene has CDR1 MDHEN and CDR2 SYDVKM. This CDR3 is 13 amino acids long. V was cut by 6 bases and J by 1 base, with 9 bases left in between. CDR3 nucleotides: TGTGCCAGCAGGGGGGGTTGGAACACTGAAGCTTTCTTT. The encoded protein is CASRGGWNTEAFF. The full variable domain, completed using reference TRBV28 and TRBJ1-1, is DVKVTQSSRYLVKRTGEKVFLECVQDMDHENMFWYRQDPGLGLRLIYFSYDVKMKEKGDIPEGYSVSREKKERFSLILESASTNQTSMYLCASRGGWNTEAFFGQGTRLTVV.

This clone was found once. The V call is TRBV20-1, the J call TRBJ2-5; D gene unclear. V lost 6 bases to trimming and J lost 5 bases, with 10 bases between them. Looked up from germline, CDR1 is DFQATT and CDR2 is SNEGSKA (reference sequence). CDR3 length: 11 amino acids. CDR3 loop: CSAFDWETQYF. CDR3 sequence (DNA): TGCAGTGCCTTTGACTGGGAGACCCAGTACTTC.

The rearrangement links TRBV29-1 to TRBJ1-2, with TRBD1 matching 9 bases. V was pared by 0 bases and J by 3 bases, with 2 bases of the junction left unmatched. The CDR3 is made up of 14 amino acids. Germline V lookup: CDR1 SQVTM, CDR2 ANQGSEA. CDR3 in amino acids: CSVEEQGAHYGYTF. The CDR3 nucleotides read TGCAGCGTTGAAGAACAGGGGGCACACTATGGCTACACCTTC.

This chain connects TRBV6-6 to TRBJ2-7; D is undetermined. CDR1 and CDR2 (germline): MNHNY, SVGAGI (reference sequence). V was clipped by 6 bases and J by 3 bases, with 12 bases between them. The CDR3 contains 13 residues. The CDR3 DNA follows: TGTGCCAGCAGCCCTGGGTCGGGCTACGAGCAGTACTTC. This sequence encodes CASSPGSGYEQYF.